The present T cell receptor beta chain was sequenced within a study of T cells after posttransplantation cyclophosphamide. Study-level findings and limits: Recipient CMV seropositivity and CMV reactivation strongly tracked TRB clonality. Tissue-infiltrating T cells from skin or gut overlapped little with blood T cells.

A note on this clone: Its target is unknown.

Germline assignment: CDR1 LNHDA and CDR2 SQIVND (reference sequence). The CDR3 runs to 14 residues. The germline V and J ends were trimmed by 5 bases and 2 bases, with 10 bases remaining between them. Assay: immunoSEQ multiplex PCR; the TCRdb copy retains only in-frame clones and omits some. This table has 4,500 to 6,000 clones, 90% to 95% appearing once. The receptor was isolated from a woman in her sixties in good health, CMV-negative, and a related stem cell transplant donor. Sequencing was carried out using CD4+ T cells sorted from bone marrow. The V and J genes are TRBV19 and TRBJ2-1, with D unresolved. The CDR3 bases are TGTGCCAGTAGTCCCTTGGCCCCCTACAATGAGCAGTTCTTC. Translated: CASSPLAPYNEQFF.